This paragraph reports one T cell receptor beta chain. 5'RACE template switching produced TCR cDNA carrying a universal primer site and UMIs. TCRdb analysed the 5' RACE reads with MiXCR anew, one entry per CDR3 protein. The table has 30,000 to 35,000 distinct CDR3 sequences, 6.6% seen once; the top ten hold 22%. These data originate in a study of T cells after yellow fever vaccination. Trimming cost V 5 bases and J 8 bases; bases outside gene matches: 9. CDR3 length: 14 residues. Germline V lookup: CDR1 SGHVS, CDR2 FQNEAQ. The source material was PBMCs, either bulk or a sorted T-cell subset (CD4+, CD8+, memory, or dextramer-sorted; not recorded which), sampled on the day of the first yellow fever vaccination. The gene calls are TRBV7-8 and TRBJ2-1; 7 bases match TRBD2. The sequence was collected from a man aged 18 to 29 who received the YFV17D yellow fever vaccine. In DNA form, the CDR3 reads TGTGCCAGCAGCCCAAGGACTAGGAGCGATGAGCAGTTCTTC. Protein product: CASSPRTRSDEQFF.